Shown below are 29 T cell receptor beta chains from a single sample sequenced in a study of PD-1 blockade in mismatch repair-deficient tumors. Profiled with immunoSEQ multiplex PCR; TCRdb holds only in-frame clones, not every one. The sample lists 120,000 or so clones; about 88% were seen once. Material: peripheral blood, obtained 44 weeks after starting pembrolizumab. The origin of the receptors is an adult with mismatch repair-deficient cancer.

This chain's CDR3 is CASSFTSENGHNQETQYF. The CDR3 DNA sequence: TGTGCCAGCAGCTTCACGTCGGAAAACGGACATAACCAAGAGACCCAGTACTTC. The V and J genes are TRBV28 and TRBJ2-5; D is perhaps TRBD1 (5 bases). Trimming removed 6 bases from V and 0 bases from J, with 23 bases in between. Germline CDR1 MDHEN, CDR2 SYDVKM. The CDR3 is 18 residues long. The full variable domain, completed using reference TRBV28 and TRBJ2-5, is DVKVTQSSRYLVKRTGEKVFLECVQDMDHENMFWYRQDPGLGLRLIYFSYDVKMKEKGDIPEGYSVSREKKERFSLILESASTNQTSMYLCASSFTSENGHNQETQYFGPGTRLLVL.

The chain has TRBV7-2 and TRBJ2-7; the D gene is possibly TRBD2 (6 bases). From germline, CDR1 is SGHTA and CDR2 FQGNSA. Trimming stripped 5 bases from V and 1 base from J, with 27 bases between. The CDR3 runs 19 residues. The CDR3 coding sequence is TGTGCCAGCAGCCTTAAGCGTGGTCGGATAGAAGGGACTTCCTACGAGCAGTACTTC. This sequence encodes CASSLKRGRIEGTSYEQYF.

This chain connects TRBV5-1 to TRBJ2-7, with a weak D call TRBD1 (5 bases). Germline V gene lookup returns CDR1 SGHRS and CDR2 YFSETQ. The CDR3 has 13 amino acids. Trimming cost V 2 bases and J 2 bases, with 8 bases left between them. CDR3 residues: CASSFTGPYEQYF. The CDR3 DNA reads TGCGCCAGCAGCTTCACAGGTCCCTACGAGCAGTACTTC.

This chain uses TRBV11-3 with TRBJ2-7, with D tentatively TRBD1 (5 bases). Trimming cost V 0 bases and J 4 bases, with 7 bases left between them. The CDR3 length is 13 residues. Germline CDR1 and CDR2: SGHNT and YENEEA. This CDR3 is CASSLDQGYEQYF. The DNA of the CDR3 is TGTGCCAGCAGCTTAGATCAGGGTTACGAGCAGTACTTC.

V gene TRBV7-8 combines with J gene TRBJ2-2; 7 nucleotides match TRBD1. In germline, CDR1 is SGHVS, CDR2 FQNEAQ. V trimming: 6 bases; J trimming: 4 bases; junction bases outside the gene matches: 5. The CDR3 is 14 residues long. CDR3 nucleotides: TGTGCCAGCAGTTGGACAGGCGGCACCGGGGAGCTGTTTTTT. Protein product: CASSWTGGTGELFF.

The chain employs TRBV6-6 and TRBJ1-2; TRBD1 agrees at 7 bases. After removal of 6 bases from V and 5 bases from J, the junction contained 12 bases not matched to a gene. This CDR3 has 15 amino acids. The V gene's germline CDR1 is MNHNY and CDR2 SVGAGI (reference sequence). The CDR3 region has the DNA TGTGCCAGCAGAGGGACAGCCATGGGCCGTTATGGCTACACCTTC. Protein sequence: CASRGTAMGRYGYTF.

This chain joins TRBV5-5 and TRBJ1-4, with D uncertain. The V gene lost 0 bases and the J gene lost 7 bases, with 13 bases spanning the gap. Germline V gene data show CDR1 as SGHKS and CDR2 as YYEKEE (reference sequence). There are 15 residues in the CDR3. The CDR3 sequence: CASSLARKYGEKLFF. The CDR3 bases are TGTGCCAGCAGCTTGGCCAGGAAGTATGGTGAAAAACTGTTTTTT.

The V gene is TRBV5-6, the J gene TRBJ1-5, with D maybe TRBD1 (5 bases). Germline values: CDR1 SGHDT, CDR2 YYEEEE. This CDR3 spans 15 amino acids. The V and J ends lost 3 bases and 4 bases respectively, with 14 bases between them. For the CDR3, the DNA is TGTGCCAGCAGCTGGGGCAATCAGGCAAATCAGCCCCAGCATTTT. Translating gives CASSWGNQANQPQHF.

V is TRBV5-1 and J is TRBJ2-5; D remains ambiguous. The V gene's germline CDR1 is SGHRS and CDR2 YFSETQ. The CDR3 sequence is 18 residues long. Trimming took off 0 bases at V and 2 bases at J, with 20 bases between the two ends. The CDR3 spells CASSLALTSEPRQETQYF. As DNA, the CDR3 is TGCGCCAGCAGCTTGGCCTTAACCAGCGAACCTCGACAAGAGACCCAGTACTTC.

The chain recombines TRBV28 with TRBJ2-7; a possible D gene is TRBD2 (7 bases). Germline V lookup: CDR1 MDHEN, CDR2 SYDVKM. The length of the CDR3 is 15 residues. V lost 7 bases to trimming and J lost 0 bases, with 16 bases between them. CDR3 nucleotides: TGTGCCAGCAACCCGGGAGGACAGACCTCCTACGAGCAGTACTTC. Translated, it gives CASNPGGQTSYEQYF.

The genes are TRBV25-1 and TRBJ2-7; 7 bases are a match to TRBD2. The V and J ends lost 7 bases and 7 bases, in that order; junction bases with no gene match: 16. CDR1 is MGHDK and CDR2 is SYGVNS in the germline V gene. CDR3 length: 15 residues. The CDR3 DNA is TGTGCCAGCACCCGATCCGGGACTAATTTGTTGGAGCAGTACTTC. It is translated as CASTRSGTNLLEQYF.

The chain combines TRBV6-4 with TRBJ1-1; D is perhaps TRBD1 (5 bases). Between the trimmed V and J ends, which lost 1 base and 2 bases, there was a span of 11 bases. The CDR3 is made up of 15 amino acids. The germline V gene has CDR1 MRHNA and CDR2 SNTAGT. CDR3 DNA sequence: TGTGCCAGCAGTGACTTTCCGGGGGGAAACACTGAAGCTTTCTTT. Its translation: CASSDFPGGNTEAFF.

This chain joins TRBV6-5 and TRBJ2-2; tentatively, D is TRBD2 (5 bases). CDR3 length equals 12 residues. V gave up 6 bases and J gave up 3 bases, with 5 bases separating them. Germline V gene sequence: CDR1 MNHEY, CDR2 SVGAGI. CDR3 DNA: TGTGCCAGCAGGGAGGACACCGGGGAGCTGTTTTTT. Its translation is CASREDTGELFF.

Only a few counts were recorded for this clone. The chain recombines TRBV27 with TRBJ1-2; D remains ambiguous. The CDR3 sequence is 13 residues long. V was trimmed by 2 bases and J by 3 bases, leaving 7 bases between them. The germline V gene has CDR1 MNHEY and CDR2 SMNVEV (reference sequence). CDR3 in amino acids: CASSLGEDYGYTF. Here the CDR3 DNA reads TGTGCCAGCAGTTTAGGGGAGGACTATGGCTACACCTTC.

The J gene is TRBJ2-5, the V gene TRBV9; D gene uncertain. V was shortened by 3 bases and J by 2 bases, with 8 bases between the two germline ends. CDR3 length equals 13 residues. Germline V gene data show CDR1 as SGDLS and CDR2 as YYNGEE. CDR3 sequence (DNA): TGTGCCAGCAGCGAAGGGTGGCAAGAGACCCAGTACTTC. It specifies CASSEGWQETQYF. Complete variable domain (other parts from reference TRBV9 and TRBJ2-5): DSGVTQTPKHLITATGQRVTLRCSPRSGDLSVYWYQQSLDQGLQFLIQYYNGEERAKGNILERFSAQQFPDLHSELNLSSLELGDSALYFCASSEGWQETQYFGPGTRLLVL.

The J gene is TRBJ1-2, the V gene TRBV5-1; weak D call: TRBD1 (6 bases). The CDR3 covers 15 residues. V was pared by 2 bases and J by 4 bases, with 15 bases between. CDR1 and CDR2 from the germline V gene are SGHRS and YFSETQ. CDR3 DNA: TGCGCCAGCAGCTTATGGCAGGGGAAGGGCTATGGCTACACCTTC. This gives the protein CASSLWQGKGYGYTF.

This sequence joins TRBV6-5 and TRBJ2-1, with 7 bases fitting TRBD2. In germline, CDR1 is MNHEY, CDR2 SVGAGI. The CDR3 covers 13 residues. The V segment lost 2 bases and the J segment 10 bases; nucleotides outside the gene matches: 5. CDR3 protein: CASSYRGVQEQFF. CDR3 in DNA: TGTGCCAGCAGTTACCGGGGGGTCCAGGAGCAGTTCTTC.

This chain connects TRBV4-1 to TRBJ1-2, with D possibly being TRBD1 (6 bases). Between the trimmed V and J ends, which lost 2 bases and 2 bases, there was a span of 12 bases. Germline-derived CDR1 and CDR2 are MGHRA and YSYEKL. This CDR3 is 15 amino acids long. This CDR3 is CASSQTGTRNYGYTF. CDR3 DNA sequence: TGCGCCAGCAGCCAAACAGGGACGCGGAACTATGGCTACACCTTC.

This sequence joins TRBV27 and TRBJ2-1, with 8 positions matching TRBD2. The CDR3 extends over 16 amino acids. The junction had 11 bases not matched to a gene; V was cut back by 4 bases and J by 6 bases. The germline CDR1 and CDR2 sequences are MNHEY and SMNVEV (reference sequence). The CDR3 DNA reads TGTGCCAGCAGTTCTCCGGGACTAGTGGGTGTCAATGAGCAGTTCTTC. It codes for CASSSPGLVGVNEQFF.

This chain's CDR3 is CASSAGTGAEAFF. The CDR3 DNA reads as TGTGCCAGTAGTGCCGGGACAGGGGCTGAAGCTTTCTTT. This chain joins TRBV19 and TRBJ1-1; 10 nucleotides agree with TRBD1. CDR1 and CDR2 (germline): LNHDA, SQIVND (reference sequence). V trimming: 5 bases; J trimming: 6 bases; junction bases outside the gene matches: 3. The CDR3 is 13 residues long.

For the CDR3, the DNA is TGTGCCAGCGTTGACACTGAAGCTTTCTTT. Translation: CASVDTEAFF. The chain uses TRBV2 and TRBJ1-1; D is ambiguous. The CDR3 is made up of 10 amino acids. Trimming took 8 bases from V and 3 from J, leaving 4 bases between them. Germline CDR1 is SNHLY and CDR2 is FYNNEI. The full variable domain, its missing parts supplied by reference TRBV2 and TRBJ1-1, is EPEVTQTPSHQVTQMGQEVILRCVPISNHLYFYWYRQILGQKVEFLVSFYNNEISEKSEIFDDQFSVERPDGSNFTLKIRSTKLEDSAMYFCASVDTEAFFGQGTRLTVV.

This clone occurred a few times. V is TRBV7-9 and J is TRBJ1-2; D perhaps matches TRBD1 (5 bases). Germline V CDR1 and CDR2: SEHNR, FQNEAQ (reference sequence). The V end lost 5 bases, the J end lost 2 bases, and 9 bases lay between the germline ends. This CDR3 region has 13 residues. The CDR3 spells CASSPRGNYGYTF. The CDR3 nucleotides are TGTGCCAGCAGCCCTCGGGGGAACTATGGCTACACCTTC.

The chain joins TRBV7-9 to TRBJ2-1; D call uncertain. Germline V CDR1 and CDR2: SEHNR, FQNEAQ (reference sequence). The V end lost 3 bases, the J end lost 5 bases, and 8 bases lay between the germline ends. The CDR3 is made up of 13 amino acids. This CDR3 reads CASSLDVDNEQFF. The CDR3, as DNA: TGTGCCAGCAGCTTGGATGTGGACAATGAGCAGTTCTTC.

The rearrangement uses TRBV11-2 and TRBJ2-7; D gene unclear. The CDR3 is made up of 14 amino acids. The V end was cut by 1 base, the J end by 2 bases, with 9 bases between. Germline V CDR1 and CDR2: SGHAT, FQNNGV. The CDR3 DNA reads as TGTGCCAGCAGCTTAGGAAGTGCGACCTACGAGCAGTACTTC. Its translation: CASSLGSATYEQYF.

This chain joins TRBV5-1 and TRBJ2-5, with TRBD2 matching over 10 bases. V shed 6 bases, J shed 7 bases, and the junction held 6 bases outside the gene matches. The CDR3 sequence is 13 residues long. CDR1 SGHRS and CDR2 YFSETQ come from the germline V gene. CDR3 in DNA: TGCGCCAGCACCCTAGCGGGAGTTGGGACCCAGTACTTC. Its protein is CASTLAGVGTQYF.

The rearrangement uses TRBV14 and TRBJ1-4; D remains unclear. The germline V and J ends were trimmed by 2 bases and 8 bases, with 6 bases remaining between them. This CDR3 comprises 12 residues. Germline CDR1 is SGHDN and CDR2 is FVKESK. CDR3 DNA: TGTGCCAGCAGCCAAATCAGGGAAAAACTGTTTTTT. Its protein is CASSQIREKLFF. The whole variable domain, filled in from reference TRBV14 and TRBJ1-4, reads EAGVTQFPSHSVIEKGQTVTLRCDPISGHDNLYWYRRVMGKEIKFLLHFVKESKQDESGMPNNRFLAERTGGTYSTLKVQPAELEDSGVYFCASSQIREKLFFGSGTQLSVL.

The V call is TRBV19, the J call TRBJ1-2, with D possibly being TRBD1 (5 bases). Germline V gene lookup returns CDR1 LNHDA and CDR2 SQIVND (reference sequence). Deletions cut 10 bases from V and 9 bases from J, with 18 bases between. CDR3 length: 12 amino acids. The CDR3 sequence is CATKGLLGRYTF. The CDR3 region has the DNA TGTGCCACTAAGGGACTGCTTGGTCGCTACACCTTC.

The rearrangement joins TRBV15 to TRBJ2-2, with 7 bases fitting TRBD2. The CDR3 has 16 residues. Per germline, CDR1 LNHNV and CDR2 YYDKDF (reference sequence). After removal of 1 base from V and 4 bases from J, the junction contained 6 bases not matched to a gene. CDR3 region: CATSRAGGSTTGELFF. The CDR3 DNA reads TGTGCCACCAGCAGAGCGGGCGGGAGCACCACCGGGGAGCTGTTTTTT.

This clone was observed a handful of times. The rearrangement joins TRBV30 to TRBJ2-7; 10 bases map to TRBD1. V shed 3 bases, J shed 3 bases, and the junction held 2 bases outside the gene matches. The germline V gene has CDR1 GTSNPN and CDR2 SVGIG (reference sequence). The CDR3 sequence is 13 residues long. Written as DNA, the CDR3 is TGTGCCTGGAGGGGGACAGGGGTCTACGAGCAGTACTTC. This codes for CAWRGTGVYEQYF.